The rows below give T cell receptor beta chains drawn from one sample of a study of control samples from healthy donors and cancer patients. TCRdb's copy holds only in-frame clones and misses some; the assay was immunoSEQ multiplex PCR. Found here are about 100,000 clones, roughly nine tenths of them singletons; the top ten hold approximately 20%. The sequencing input was blood. The receptor source for this set is a woman aged 50 to 60 in good health. CDR3s include the opening cysteine and the closing phenylalanine or tryptophan. D genes are given only for firm matches. Rows may omit the clone size; those that give it use once, few, many or a size class.

J: TRBJ2-1
length: 12
D: -
size: -
V: TRBV12-3/TRBV12-4
CDR3: CASSSQYNEQFF
DNA: TGTGCCAGCAGTTCTCAGTACAATGAGCAGTTCTTC

J: TRBJ2-3
length: 12
D: -
size: -
V: TRBV6-4
CDR3: CAKGQGGDTQYF
DNA: TGTGCCAAAGGACAGGGAGGGGATACGCAGTATTTT

J: TRBJ1-1
length: 12
D: -
size: -
V: TRBV27
CDR3: CAEQEGNTEAFF
DNA: TGTGCCGAACAGGAGGGGAACACTGAAGCTTTCTTT

J: TRBJ1-2
length: 14
D: -
size: -
V: TRBV9
CDR3: CASSVVGLNYGYTF
DNA: TGTGCCAGCAGCGTAGTAGGGTTGAACTATGGCTACACCTTC

J: TRBJ2-7
length: 15
D: -
size: once
V: TRBV5-5
CDR3: CASSQGGGRSYEQYF
DNA: TGTGCCAGCAGCCAGGGGGGGGGCCGTTCCTACGAGCAGTACTTC

J: TRBJ1-1
length: 17
D: TRBD1
size: -
V: TRBV5-8
CDR3: CASSPWTGGHPNTEAFF
DNA: TGTGCCAGCAGCCCGTGGACAGGGGGCCATCCGAACACTGAAGCTTTCTTT

J: TRBJ2-5
length: 11
D: -
size: -
V: TRBV14
CDR3: CASSLYGTQYF
DNA: TGTGCCAGCAGCCTTTACGGGACCCAGTACTTC

J: TRBJ2-5
length: 14
D: -
size: once
V: TRBV29-1
CDR3: CSSAQQGPKETQYF
DNA: TGCAGCTCCGCCCAACAGGGACCTAAAGAGACCCAGTACTTC

J: TRBJ2-1
length: 11
D: TRBD1
size: once
V: TRBV29-1
CDR3: CSGHRGSEQFF
DNA: TGCAGCGGCCACAGGGGCAGTGAGCAGTTCTTC

J: TRBJ1-2
length: 13
D: TRBD1
size: -
V: TRBV12-3/TRBV12-4
CDR3: CASRQQGSYGYTF
DNA: TGTGCCAGCAGGCAACAGGGGAGCTATGGCTACACCTTC

J: TRBJ1-4
length: 11
D: -
size: -
V: TRBV20-1
CDR3: CSAAPEGKLFF
DNA: TGCAGTGCTGCGCCCGAGGGCAAGCTGTTTTTT